Sequencing of this TCR beta chain was carried out in a study of identical twins. Study-wide results and caveats: The authors drew conclusions from cross-sectional statistical analysis rather than following the same donors.

The cDNA had a unique molecular identifier and a template-switch universal primer site. TCRdb redid the calling of the 5' RACE reads with MiXCR, one entry per CDR3 protein. This sample yields just under 550,000 distinct CDR3 sequences, of which about 15% are seen a single time; roughly 0.44% belongs to the top ten. Healthy Caucasians were all of the donors. About this clonotype: Antigen unknown.

Per germline, CDR1 LGHDT and CDR2 YNNKEL (reference sequence). Trimming pared 1 base from V and 8 bases from J, leaving 8 bases between. The CDR3 totals 12 residues. The same sample was also studied in work on yellow fever vaccine responses in identical twins.

The specimen sequenced was CD4+ T cells sorted from blood. The J gene is TRBJ1-1, the V gene TRBV3-1; D remains ambiguous. The TCR comes from a woman between 18 and 29 years old in good health. DNA of the CDR3: TGTGCCAGCAGCCAAGGTCCTGGCGAAGCTTTCTTT. Translation: CASSQGPGEAFF.